The rows below give T cell receptor beta chains drawn from one sample of a study of T-cell reconstitution after alpha-beta-depleted transplantation in children. TCRdb independently ran MiXCR on the PCR reads; one entry per CDR3 protein. The top ten hold 3.8% of the sample, which has around 400,000 distinct CDR3 sequences, roughly 20% seen once. The sequences come from PBMCs from the stem cell graft donor, collected from the stem cell graft. These receptors were obtained from a human donor who donated a stem cell graft to a child with acute myeloid leukemia. The CDR3 runs from the conserved cysteine through the conserved F or W. The order of the fields is J gene, CDR3 length, clone size, V gene, D gene, CDR3 protein, CDR3 DNA. D genes are given only for firm matches. Rows may omit the clone size; those that give it use once, few, many or a size class.

TRBJ1-2	13	few	TRBV12-3/TRBV12-4	-	CASSLQVAGGYTF	TGTGCCAGCAGTTTACAGGTGGCGGGCGGCTACACCTTC
TRBJ2-3	16	few	TRBV6-1	TRBD1	CASRRTGTGSADTQYF	TGTGCCAGCAGACGGACCGGGACAGGGAGCGCAGATACGCAGTATTTT
TRBJ1-2	12	few	TRBV5-6	-	CASSTNRVGYTF	TGTGCCAGCAGTACCAACAGGGTTGGCTACACCTTC
TRBJ1-1	15	-	TRBV11-3	TRBD1	CASSPDRTPNTEAFF	TGTGCCAGCAGCCCGGACAGGACCCCGAACACTGAAGCTTTCTTT
TRBJ2-3	15	few	TRBV12-3/TRBV12-4	-	CASSLAQRGTDTQYF	TGTGCCAGCAGTTTAGCGCAGAGAGGCACAGATACGCAGTATTTT
TRBJ2-1	15	few	TRBV20-1	TRBD1	CSAGRTGESYNEQFF	TGCAGTGCTGGAAGGACAGGGGAGTCCTACAATGAGCAGTTCTTC
TRBJ2-1	15	few	TRBV12-3/TRBV12-4	TRBD2	CASSLTSGREDEQFF	TGTGCCAGCAGCCTCACTAGCGGGAGGGAAGATGAGCAGTTCTTC
TRBJ2-2	15	-	TRBV20-1	-	CSARDLSYGGGELFF	TGCAGTGCTAGAGATCTGAGCTATGGCGGCGGGGAGCTGTTTTTT
TRBJ2-2	12	-	TRBV4-2	-	CASSQDFGELFF	TGTGCCAGCAGCCAAGATTTCGGGGAGCTGTTTTTT
TRBJ2-7	16	-	TRBV7-6	TRBD1	CASSLADGGQGYEQYF	TGTGCCAGCAGCTTAGCGGATGGGGGACAGGGCTACGAGCAGTACTTC
TRBJ2-4	17	few	TRBV21-1	-	CASVRQDLNKAKNIQYF	TGTGCCAGCGTGAGACAGGATCTAAACAAAGCCAAAAACATTCAGTACTTC
TRBJ2-5	16	few	TRBV5-1	TRBD2	CASRTSENHGGETQYF	TGCGCCAGCAGGACTAGCGAAAATCATGGAGGAGAGACCCAGTACTTC
TRBJ2-4	16	-	TRBV11-2	TRBD2	CASSTLAGEDKNIQYF	TGTGCCAGCAGCACCTTAGCGGGAGAGGACAAAAACATTCAGTACTTC
TRBJ2-6	16	few	TRBV12-3/TRBV12-4	TRBD1	CASSFTGVDGANVLTF	TGTGCCAGCAGTTTTACAGGGGTGGATGGGGCCAACGTCCTGACTTTC
TRBJ2-3	16	-	TRBV4-3	TRBD1	CASSQAQGAFTDTQYF	TGCGCCAGCAGCCAAGCACAGGGGGCGTTCACAGATACGCAGTATTTT
TRBJ2-3	14	-	TRBV7-3	-	CASSERSRTDTQYF	TGTGCCAGCAGCGAACGTTCCCGCACAGATACGCAGTATTTT
TRBJ2-2	14	few	TRBV7-6	-	CASSLLGDTGELFF	TGTGCCAGCAGCTTGCTAGGGGACACCGGGGAGCTGTTTTTT
TRBJ2-3	17	-	TRBV7-2	TRBD2	CASSLAGQRGPTDTQYF	TGTGCCAGCAGCTTAGCGGGCCAGCGGGGGCCCACAGATACGCAGTATTTT
TRBJ2-1	18	-	TRBV4-2	TRBD2	CASSQGEGVGTSGYEQFF	TGTGCCAGCAGCCAAGGAGAGGGTGTAGGGACTAGCGGGTATGAGCAGTTCTTC
TRBJ2-5	15	few	TRBV9	TRBD1	CASSDPGQGGETQYF	TGTGCCAGCAGCGACCCGGGACAGGGAGGAGAGACCCAGTACTTC
TRBJ1-5	13	few	TRBV12-3/TRBV12-4	-	CASSPPNNQPQHF	TGTGCCAGCAGCCCGCCGAACAATCAGCCCCAGCATTTT
TRBJ1-5	12	-	TRBV20-1	-	CSASRVPQPQHF	TGCAGTGCTAGCAGGGTTCCCCAGCCCCAGCATTTT
TRBJ2-1	14	many	TRBV7-2	-	CASSRSGAGNEQFF	TGTGCCAGCAGTCGATCGGGAGCGGGCAATGAGCAGTTCTTC